This TCR beta chain was retrieved from a study of cytomegalovirus exposure and HLA in healthy donors. This CDR3 has 13 amino acids. Germline lookup yields CDR1 SQVTM and CDR2 ANQGSEA. V trimming: 2 bases; J trimming: 7 bases; junction bases outside the gene matches: 4. PCR primers comprised 60 Vbeta and 13 Jbeta primers. The method was immunoSEQ multiplex PCR; TCRdb's version includes in-frame clones alone and lacks a portion of them. The sample has fewer than 110,000 clones, approximately 73% seen once. The TCR sequence derives from a woman aged 18-35 years in good health and CMV-seropositive. The V call is TRBV29-1, the J call TRBJ1-4; TRBD1 matches 7 bases. The sample was PBMCs. CDR3 sequence: CSVEKTGSEKLFF. CDR3 sequence (DNA): TGCAGCGTTGAAAAGACAGGGAGTGAAAAACTGTTTTTT.